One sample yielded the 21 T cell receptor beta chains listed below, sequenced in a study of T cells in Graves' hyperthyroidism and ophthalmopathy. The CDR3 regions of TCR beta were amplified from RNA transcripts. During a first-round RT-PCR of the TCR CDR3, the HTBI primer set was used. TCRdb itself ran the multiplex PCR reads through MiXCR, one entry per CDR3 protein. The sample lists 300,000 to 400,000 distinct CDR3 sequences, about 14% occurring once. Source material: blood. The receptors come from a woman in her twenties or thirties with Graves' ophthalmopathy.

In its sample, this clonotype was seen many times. This chain's CDR3 is CASSPDRIEQYF. In nucleotides, the CDR3 is TGTGCCAGCAGCCCAGACAGAATCGAGCAGTACTTC. The gene calls are TRBV7-2 and TRBJ2-7; D perhaps matches TRBD1 (5 bases). Germline assignment: CDR1 SGHTA and CDR2 FQGNSA. This CDR3 is 12 amino acids long. Trimming left V 5 bases short and J 6 bases short, with 11 bases between. Complete variable domain (other parts from reference TRBV7-2 and TRBJ2-7): GAGVSQSPSNKVTEKGKDVELRCDPISGHTALYWYRQSLGQGLEFLIYFQGNSAPDKSGLPSDRFSAERTGGSVSTLTIQRTQQEDSAVYLCASSPDRIEQYFGPGTRLTVT.

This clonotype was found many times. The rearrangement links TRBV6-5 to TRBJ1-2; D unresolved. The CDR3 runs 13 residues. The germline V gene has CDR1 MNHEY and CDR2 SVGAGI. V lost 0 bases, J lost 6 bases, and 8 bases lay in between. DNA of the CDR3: TGTGCCAGCAGTTACTCGAGGTCTGATGGCTACACCTTC. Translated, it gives CASSYSRSDGYTF.

Here the CDR3 reads CASSQVDSDETQYF. The DNA of the CDR3 is TGTGCCAGCAGCCAGGTGGACAGCGACGAGACCCAGTACTTC. V usage is TRBV3-1 and J usage is TRBJ2-5; D might be TRBD1 (6 bases). CDR1 and CDR2 from the germline V gene are LGHDT and YNNKEL (reference sequence). The CDR3 consists of 14 residues. V was pared by 3 bases and J by 5 bases, with 13 bases between.

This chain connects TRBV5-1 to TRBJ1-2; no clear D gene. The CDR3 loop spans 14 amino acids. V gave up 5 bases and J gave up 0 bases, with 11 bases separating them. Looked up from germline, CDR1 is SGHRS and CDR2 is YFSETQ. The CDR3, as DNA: TGCGCCAGCAGTCCGGGCCTGGCTAACTATGGCTACACCTTC. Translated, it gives CASSPGLANYGYTF.

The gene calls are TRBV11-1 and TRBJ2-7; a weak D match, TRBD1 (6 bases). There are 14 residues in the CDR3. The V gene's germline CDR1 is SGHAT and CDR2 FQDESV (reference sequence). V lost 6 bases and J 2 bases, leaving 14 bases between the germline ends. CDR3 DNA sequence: TGTGCCAGCAGTTTACAGACAGGACCCTACGAGCAGTACTTC. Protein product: CASSLQTGPYEQYF.

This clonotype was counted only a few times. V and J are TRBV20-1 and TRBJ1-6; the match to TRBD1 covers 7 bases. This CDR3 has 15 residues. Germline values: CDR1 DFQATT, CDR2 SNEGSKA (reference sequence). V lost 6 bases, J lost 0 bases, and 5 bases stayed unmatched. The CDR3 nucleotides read TGCAGTGCGCCGGACAGGAGCTCCTATAATTCACCCCTCCACTTT. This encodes CSAPDRSSYNSPLHF.

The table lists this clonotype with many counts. The CDR3 reads CASSLEGQGLYGYTF. The CDR3 DNA reads TGTGCCAGCAGCTTAGAGGGACAGGGATTGTATGGCTACACCTTC. The rearrangement links TRBV7-2 to TRBJ1-2, with 9 nucleotides matching TRBD1. The CDR3 has 15 amino acids. With V trimmed by 1 base and J by 5 bases, 5 bases remained unmatched. The V gene's germline CDR1 is SGHTA and CDR2 FQGNSA.

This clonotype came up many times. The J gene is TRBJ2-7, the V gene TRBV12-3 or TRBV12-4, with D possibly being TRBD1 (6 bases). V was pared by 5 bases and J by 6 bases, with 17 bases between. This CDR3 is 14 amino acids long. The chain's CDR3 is CASSPRGQPGEQYF. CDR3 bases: TGTGCCAGCAGTCCCCGCGGACAGCCCGGCGAGCAGTACTTC.

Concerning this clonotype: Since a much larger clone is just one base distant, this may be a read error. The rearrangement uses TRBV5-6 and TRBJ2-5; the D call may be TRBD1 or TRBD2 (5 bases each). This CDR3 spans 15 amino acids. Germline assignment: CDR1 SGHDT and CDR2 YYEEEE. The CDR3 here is CASSLAGAPRESQYF. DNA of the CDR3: TGTGCCAGCAGTTTGGCCGGAGCCCCCAGGGAGAGCCAGTACTTC.

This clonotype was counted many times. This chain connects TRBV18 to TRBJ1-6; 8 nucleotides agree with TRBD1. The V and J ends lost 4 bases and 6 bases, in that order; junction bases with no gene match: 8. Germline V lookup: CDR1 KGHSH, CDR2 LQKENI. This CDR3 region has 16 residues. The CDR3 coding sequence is TGTGCCAGCTCACGAATGACAGGGGCTCGTAATTCACCCCTCCACTTT. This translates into CASSRMTGARNSPLHF. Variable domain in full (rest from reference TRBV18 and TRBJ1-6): NAGVMQNPRHLVRRRGQEARLRCSPMKGHSHVYWYRQLPEEGLKFMVYLQKENIIDESGMPKERFSAEFPKEGPSILRIQQVVRGDSAAYFCASSRMTGARNSPLHFGNGTRLTVT.

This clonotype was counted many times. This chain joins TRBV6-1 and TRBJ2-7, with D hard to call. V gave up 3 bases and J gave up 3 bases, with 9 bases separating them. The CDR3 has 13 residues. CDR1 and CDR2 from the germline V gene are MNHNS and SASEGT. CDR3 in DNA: TGTGCCAGCAGTGATGTGGTAAGCTACGAGCAGTACTTC. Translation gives CASSDVVSYEQYF.

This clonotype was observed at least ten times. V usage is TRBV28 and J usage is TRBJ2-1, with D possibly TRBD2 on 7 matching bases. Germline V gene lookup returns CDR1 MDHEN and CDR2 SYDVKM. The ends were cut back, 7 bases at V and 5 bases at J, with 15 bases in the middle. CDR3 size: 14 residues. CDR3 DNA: TGTGCCAGCACCCTTGGGGGGGGCCACAATGAGCAGTTCTTC. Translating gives CASTLGGGHNEQFF.

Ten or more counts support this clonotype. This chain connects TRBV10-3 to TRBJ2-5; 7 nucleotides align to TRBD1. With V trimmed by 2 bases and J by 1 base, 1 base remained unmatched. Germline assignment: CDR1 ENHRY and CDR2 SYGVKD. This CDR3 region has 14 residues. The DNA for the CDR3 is TGTGCCATCAGTGAGGGACAGGTCCAAGAGACCCAGTACTTC. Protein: CAISEGQVQETQYF.

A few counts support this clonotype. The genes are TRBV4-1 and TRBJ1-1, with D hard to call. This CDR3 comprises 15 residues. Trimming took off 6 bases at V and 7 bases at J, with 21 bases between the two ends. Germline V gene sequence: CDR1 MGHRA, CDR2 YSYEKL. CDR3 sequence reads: CASSRKGGQPGEAFF. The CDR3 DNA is TGCGCCAGCAGTCGCAAGGGAGGTCAACCTGGTGAAGCTTTCTTT.

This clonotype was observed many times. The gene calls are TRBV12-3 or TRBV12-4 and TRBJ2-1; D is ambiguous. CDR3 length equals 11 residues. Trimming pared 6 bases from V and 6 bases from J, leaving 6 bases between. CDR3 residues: CASSRPNEQFF. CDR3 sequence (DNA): TGTGCCAGCAGCCGGCCCAATGAGCAGTTCTTC.

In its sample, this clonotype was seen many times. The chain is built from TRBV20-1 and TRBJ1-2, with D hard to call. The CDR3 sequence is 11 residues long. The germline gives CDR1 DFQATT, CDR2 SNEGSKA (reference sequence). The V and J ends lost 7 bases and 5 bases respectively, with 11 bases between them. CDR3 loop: CSGIAAYGYTF. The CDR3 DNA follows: TGCAGTGGTATCGCAGCTTATGGCTACACCTTC.

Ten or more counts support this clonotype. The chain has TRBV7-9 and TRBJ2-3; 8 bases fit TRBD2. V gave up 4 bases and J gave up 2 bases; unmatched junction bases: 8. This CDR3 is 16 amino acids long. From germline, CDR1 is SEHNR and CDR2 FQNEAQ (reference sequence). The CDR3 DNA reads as TGTGCCAGCAGCTCTCCTCTAGCGGGCGTCACAGATACGCAGTATTTT. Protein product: CASSSPLAGVTDTQYF.

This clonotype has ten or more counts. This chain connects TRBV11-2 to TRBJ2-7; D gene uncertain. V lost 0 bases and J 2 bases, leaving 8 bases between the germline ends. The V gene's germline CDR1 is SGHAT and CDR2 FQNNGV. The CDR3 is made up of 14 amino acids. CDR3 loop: CASSLDKGPYEQYF. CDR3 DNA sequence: TGTGCCAGCAGCTTAGATAAAGGTCCCTACGAGCAGTACTTC.

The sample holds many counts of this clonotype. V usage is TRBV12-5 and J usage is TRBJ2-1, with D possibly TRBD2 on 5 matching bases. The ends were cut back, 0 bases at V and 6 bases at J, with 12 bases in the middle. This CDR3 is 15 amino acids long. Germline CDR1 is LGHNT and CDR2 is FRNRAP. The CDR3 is CASGLVGAGLNEQFF. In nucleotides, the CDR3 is TGTGCTAGTGGTTTGGTAGGTGCGGGCCTCAATGAGCAGTTCTTC.

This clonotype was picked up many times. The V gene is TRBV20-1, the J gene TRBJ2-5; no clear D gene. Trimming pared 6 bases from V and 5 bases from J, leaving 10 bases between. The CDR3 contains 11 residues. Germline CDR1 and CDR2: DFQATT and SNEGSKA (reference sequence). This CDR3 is CSARSSETQYF. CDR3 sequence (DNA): TGCAGTGCCCGTTCCTCGGAGACCCAGTACTTC.

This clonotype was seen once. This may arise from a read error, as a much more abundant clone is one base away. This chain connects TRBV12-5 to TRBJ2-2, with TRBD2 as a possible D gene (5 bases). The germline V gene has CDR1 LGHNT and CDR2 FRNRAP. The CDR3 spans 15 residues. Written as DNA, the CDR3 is TGTGCTAGTGGTTTGGTACACGCGAACACCGGGGAGCTGTCTTTT. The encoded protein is CASGLVHANTGELSF.